This passage covers 15 T cell receptor beta chains from one sample sequenced in a study of identical twins. From the 5' RACE reads, TCRdb called clonotypes with MiXCR, one entry per CDR3 protein. Of roughly 720,000 distinct CDR3 sequences in the sample, roughly 20% are singletons; the top ten hold 10% to 15%. The data were also submitted as part of a second study, on T cells expressing NK-cell markers.

Sequencing used PBMCs. The receptors stem from a woman aged 18-30 years in good health.

This clonotype came up a few times. The chain combines TRBV27 with TRBJ1-2, with TRBD1 matching over 8 bases. V was pared by 9 bases and J by 8 bases, with 23 bases of the junction left unmatched. Germline CDR1 is MNHEY and CDR2 is SMNVEV (reference sequence). The CDR3 has 17 residues. CDR3 region: CARIQGAGDYYMRGYTF. For the CDR3, the DNA is TGTGCCAGGATCCAGGGGGCTGGAGACTATTATATGCGAGGCTACACCTTC.

This clonotype was detected only a few times. This chain connects TRBV10-3 to TRBJ2-5; 12 bases map to TRBD1. The CDR3 extends over 15 amino acids. Trimming cost V 6 bases and J 5 bases; bases outside gene matches: 7. CDR1 is ENHRY and CDR2 is SYGVKD in the germline V gene. The CDR3 loop reads CAISLGQGAVETQYF. In nucleotides, the CDR3 is TGTGCCATCAGCCTGGGACAGGGGGCGGTCGAGACCCAGTACTTC.

V and J are TRBV27 and TRBJ2-5; D may be TRBD2 (5 bases). Germline V gene sequence: CDR1 MNHEY, CDR2 SMNVEV (reference sequence). The CDR3 consists of 14 residues. V dropped 8 bases and J dropped 4 bases, with 17 bases sitting between them. CDR3 loop: CASLAGGITETQYF. Here the CDR3 DNA reads TGTGCCAGCCTTGCAGGAGGAATTACAGAGACCCAGTACTTC.

The V call is TRBV6-2 or TRBV6-3, the J call TRBJ2-3; tentative D call: TRBD1 (5 bases). The CDR3 spans 13 residues. The germline CDR1 and CDR2 sequences are MNHEY and SVGEGT. Trimming removed 7 bases from V and 2 bases from J, with 10 bases in between. In nucleotides, the CDR3 is TGTGCCAGCATTGACAGTTACACAGATACGCAGTATTTT. This codes for CASIDSYTDTQYF.

V gene TRBV25-1 combines with J gene TRBJ1-1, with 8 bases fitting TRBD1. Germline loops: CDR1 MGHDK, CDR2 SYGVNS. This CDR3 has 12 amino acids. J gave up 6 bases and V 5 bases, and 2 bases lay outside the gene matches. CDR3 amino acids: CASSHRGAEAFF. In DNA form, the CDR3 reads TGTGCCAGCAGTCACAGGGGGGCTGAAGCTTTCTTT.

This clonotype showed up many times. The V and J genes are TRBV5-1 and TRBJ2-1; 12 bases agree with TRBD2. The length of the CDR3 is 18 residues. The J segment lost 1 base and the V segment lost 0 bases, leaving 5 bases of the junction unmatched. Germline V gene lookup returns CDR1 SGHRS and CDR2 YFSETQ. CDR3 loop: CASSLEWLAGGSYNEQFF. CDR3 DNA: TGCGCCAGCAGCTTGGAATGGCTAGCGGGAGGGTCCTACAATGAGCAGTTCTTC.

V and J are TRBV6-5 and TRBJ1-5; no clear D. Trimming cost V 6 bases and J 3 bases, with 3 bases left between them. Germline CDR1 reads MNHEY; CDR2 reads SVGAGI. The CDR3 runs to 11 residues. In DNA, the CDR3 is TGTGCCAGCAGGGTCAATCAGCCCCAGCATTTT. Residues: CASRVNQPQHF.

The chain is built from TRBV20-1 and TRBJ1-3; a possible D gene is TRBD1 (5 bases). Trimming removed 7 bases from V and 0 bases from J, with 16 bases in between. The CDR3 loop spans 15 amino acids. Germline V gives CDR1 DFQATT, CDR2 SNEGSKA (reference sequence). The CDR3 reads CSVPKRGGSGNTIYF. Written as DNA, the CDR3 is TGCAGTGTTCCAAAGCGGGGCGGCTCTGGAAACACCATATATTTT.

This clonotype appeared a few times. This sequence joins TRBV2 and TRBJ2-7; the match to TRBD1 covers 7 bases. Germline CDR1 is SNHLY and CDR2 is FYNNEI. The CDR3 spans 15 residues. V trimming: 5 bases; J trimming: 5 bases; junction bases outside the gene matches: 12. The CDR3, as DNA: TGTGCCAGCAGTCGAGACAGGGTCGGTCGGAACGAGCAGTACTTC. This translates into CASSRDRVGRNEQYF.

This clonotype showed up just a few times. The V and J genes are TRBV29-1 and TRBJ2-7, with D perhaps matching TRBD1 (6 bases). The CDR3 loop spans 16 amino acids. V lost 7 bases, J lost 5 bases, and 27 bases lay in between. The germline CDR1 and CDR2 sequences are SQVTM and ANQGSEA. The CDR3 loop reads CSAGNEVWGLIDEQYF. CDR3 bases: TGCAGCGCTGGGAACGAAGTTTGGGGGCTAATTGACGAGCAGTACTTC.

The chain joins TRBV7-2 to TRBJ2-1; TRBD2 aligns across 14 bases. The CDR3 consists of 17 residues. V was clipped by 5 bases and J by 5 bases; unmatched bases: 8. Germline V gene data show CDR1 as SGHTA and CDR2 as FQGNSA. The chain's CDR3 is CASSLQRTSGRNNEQFF. As DNA, the CDR3 is TGTGCCAGCAGCCTACAACGGACTAGCGGGAGGAACAATGAGCAGTTCTTC.

This clonotype has more than one count but fewer than ten. V usage is TRBV7-9 and J usage is TRBJ1-4; 9 bases line up with TRBD1. The V segment lost 5 bases and the J segment 0 bases; nucleotides outside the gene matches: 1. Germline V CDR1 and CDR2: SEHNR, FQNEAQ (reference sequence). The CDR3 is 15 amino acids. The CDR3, as DNA: TGTGCCAGCAGCCGACAGGGGGCAACTAATGAAAAACTGTTTTTT. This translates into CASSRQGATNEKLFF.

This rearrangement joins TRBV27 to TRBJ2-1, with 10 nucleotides matching TRBD2. J lost 6 bases, V lost 3 bases, and 5 bases had no gene match. CDR3 length equals 15 residues. Germline loops: CDR1 MNHEY, CDR2 SMNVEV (reference sequence). CDR3 bases: TGTGCCAGCAGTTTGGGGACTAGCGTACCCAATGAGCAGTTCTTC. Translated: CASSLGTSVPNEQFF.

This clonotype was picked up a small number of times. The chain combines TRBV20-1 with TRBJ2-7; 8 nucleotides line up with TRBD1. V trimming: 5 bases; J trimming: 1 base; junction bases outside the gene matches: 4. This CDR3 contains 13 residues. Germline-derived CDR1 and CDR2 are DFQATT and SNEGSKA (reference sequence). CDR3 amino acids: CSAGRTGSYEQYF. DNA for the CDR3: TGCAGTGCTGGACGGACAGGGTCCTACGAGCAGTACTTC.

The rearrangement links TRBV20-1 to TRBJ2-3; D gene unclear. The CDR3 has 14 residues. Germline lookup yields CDR1 DFQATT and CDR2 SNEGSKA (reference sequence). Trimming took 2 bases from V and 5 from J, leaving 14 bases between them. The CDR3 DNA is TGCAGTGCTAGATGGTTCGGGCAAGAAGATACGCAGTATTTT. Residues: CSARWFGQEDTQYF.